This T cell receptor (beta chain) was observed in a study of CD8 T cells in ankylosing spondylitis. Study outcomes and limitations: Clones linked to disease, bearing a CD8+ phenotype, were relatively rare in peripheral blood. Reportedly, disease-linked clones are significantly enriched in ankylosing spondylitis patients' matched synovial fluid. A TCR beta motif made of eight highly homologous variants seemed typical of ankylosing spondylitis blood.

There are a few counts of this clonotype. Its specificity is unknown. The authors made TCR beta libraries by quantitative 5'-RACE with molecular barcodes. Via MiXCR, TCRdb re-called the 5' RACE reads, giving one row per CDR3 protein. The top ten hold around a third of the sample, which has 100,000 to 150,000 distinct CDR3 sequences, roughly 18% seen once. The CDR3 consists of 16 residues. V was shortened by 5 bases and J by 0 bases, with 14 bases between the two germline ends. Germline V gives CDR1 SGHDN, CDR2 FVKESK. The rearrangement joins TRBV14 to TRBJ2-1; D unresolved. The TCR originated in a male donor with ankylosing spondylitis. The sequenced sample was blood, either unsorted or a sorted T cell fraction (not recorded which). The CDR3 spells CASSSPRDDSYNEQFF. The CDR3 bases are TGTGCCAGCAGCAGCCCTAGGGATGACTCCTACAATGAGCAGTTCTTC.